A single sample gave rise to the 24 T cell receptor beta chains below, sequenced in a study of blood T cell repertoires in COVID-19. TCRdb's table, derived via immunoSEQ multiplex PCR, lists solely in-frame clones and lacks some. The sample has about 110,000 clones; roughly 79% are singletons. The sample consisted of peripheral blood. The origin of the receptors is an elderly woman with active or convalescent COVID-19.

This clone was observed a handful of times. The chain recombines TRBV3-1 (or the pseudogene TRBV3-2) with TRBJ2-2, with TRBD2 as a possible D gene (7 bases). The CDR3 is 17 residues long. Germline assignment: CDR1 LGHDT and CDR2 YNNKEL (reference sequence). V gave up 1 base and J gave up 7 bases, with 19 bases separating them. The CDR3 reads CASSQVRGRGHNGELFF. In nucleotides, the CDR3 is TGTGCCAGCAGCCAAGTTAGGGGGAGGGGACACAACGGGGAGCTGTTTTTT.

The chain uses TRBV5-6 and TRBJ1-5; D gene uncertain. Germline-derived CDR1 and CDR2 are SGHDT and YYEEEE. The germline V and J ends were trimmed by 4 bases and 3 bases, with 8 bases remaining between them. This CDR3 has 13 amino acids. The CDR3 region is CASSRGLNQPQHF. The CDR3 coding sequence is TGTGCCAGCAGCCGAGGCCTCAATCAGCCCCAGCATTTT.

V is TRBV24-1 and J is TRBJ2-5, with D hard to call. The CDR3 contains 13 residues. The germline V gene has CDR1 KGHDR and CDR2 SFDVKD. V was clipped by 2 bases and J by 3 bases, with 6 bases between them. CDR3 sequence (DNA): TGTGCCACCAGTGATTCAATAGAAGAGACCCAGTACTTC. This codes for CATSDSIEETQYF.

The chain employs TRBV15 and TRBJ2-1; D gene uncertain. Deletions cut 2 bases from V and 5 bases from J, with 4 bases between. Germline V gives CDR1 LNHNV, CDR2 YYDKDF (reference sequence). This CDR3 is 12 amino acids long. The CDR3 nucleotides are TGTGCCACCAGCAGATCTAACAATGAGCAGTTCTTC. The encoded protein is CATSRSNNEQFF.

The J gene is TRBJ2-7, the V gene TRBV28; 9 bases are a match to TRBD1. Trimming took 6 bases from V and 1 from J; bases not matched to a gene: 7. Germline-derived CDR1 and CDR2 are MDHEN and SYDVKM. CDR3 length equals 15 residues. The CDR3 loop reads CASSDTGTGSYEQYF. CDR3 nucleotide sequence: TGTGCCAGCAGCGATACCGGGACAGGGTCCTACGAGCAGTACTTC.

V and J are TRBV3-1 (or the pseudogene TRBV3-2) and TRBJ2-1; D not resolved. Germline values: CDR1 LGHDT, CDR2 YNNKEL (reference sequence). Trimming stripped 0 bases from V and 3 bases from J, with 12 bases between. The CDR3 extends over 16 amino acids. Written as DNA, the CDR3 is TGTGCCAGCAGCCAAGACCTCGGGTCCTACTACAATGAGCAGTTCTTC. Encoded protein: CASSQDLGSYYNEQFF.

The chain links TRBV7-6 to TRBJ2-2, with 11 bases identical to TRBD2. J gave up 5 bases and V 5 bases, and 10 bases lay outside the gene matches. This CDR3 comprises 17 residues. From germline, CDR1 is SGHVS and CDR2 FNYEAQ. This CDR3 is CASSPHLASGRTGELFF. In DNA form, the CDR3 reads TGTGCCAGCAGCCCCCACCTGGCTAGCGGGAGGACCGGGGAGCTGTTTTTT.

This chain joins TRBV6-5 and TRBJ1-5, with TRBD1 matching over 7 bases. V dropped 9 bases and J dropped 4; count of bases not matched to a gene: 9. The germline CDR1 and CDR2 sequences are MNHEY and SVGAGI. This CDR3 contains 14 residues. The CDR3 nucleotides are TGTGCCAGTACGGGACAGATAATTAATCAGCCCCAGCATTTT. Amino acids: CASTGQIINQPQHF.

The CDR3 loop reads CASSMGTGTGSAIYF. CDR3 coding DNA: TGCGCCAGCAGCATGGGCACCGGGACAGGGTCTGCCATATATTTT. The chain combines TRBV5-1 with TRBJ1-3, with 9 bases identical to TRBD1. The CDR3 is 15 amino acids. Germline loops: CDR1 SGHRS, CDR2 YFSETQ. V was pared by 4 bases and J by 11 bases, with 13 bases of the junction left unmatched.

CDR3 residues: CASSSKSSGGKAFF. The DNA of the CDR3 is TGTGCCAGCAGTTCCAAGTCATCAGGGGGTAAAGCTTTCTTT. The V and J genes are TRBV27 and TRBJ1-1; 7 bases align to TRBD1. Germline loops: CDR1 MNHEY, CDR2 SMNVEV (reference sequence). The CDR3 is made up of 14 amino acids. The J segment lost 9 bases and the V segment lost 4 bases, leaving 11 bases of the junction unmatched.

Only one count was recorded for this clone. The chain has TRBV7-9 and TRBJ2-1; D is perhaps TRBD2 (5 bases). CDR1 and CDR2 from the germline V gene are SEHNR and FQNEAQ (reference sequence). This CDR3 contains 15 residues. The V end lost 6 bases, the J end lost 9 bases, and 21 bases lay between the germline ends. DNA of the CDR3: TGTGCCAGCAGGCGAGACGGGATAGGTTCCTTTGAGCAGTTCTTC. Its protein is CASRRDGIGSFEQFF.

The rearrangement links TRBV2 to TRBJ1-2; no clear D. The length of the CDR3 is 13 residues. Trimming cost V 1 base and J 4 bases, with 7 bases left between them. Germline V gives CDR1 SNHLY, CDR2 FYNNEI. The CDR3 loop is CASSEGEGYGYTF. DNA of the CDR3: TGTGCCAGCAGTGAAGGGGAGGGCTATGGCTACACCTTC.

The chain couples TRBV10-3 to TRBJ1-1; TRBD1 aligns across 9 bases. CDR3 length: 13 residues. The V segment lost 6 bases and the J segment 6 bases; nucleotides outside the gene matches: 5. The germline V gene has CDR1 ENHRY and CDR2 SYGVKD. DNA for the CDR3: TGTGCCATCAGGACAGGGGGAACCTCTGAAGCTTTCTTT. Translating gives CAIRTGGTSEAFF.

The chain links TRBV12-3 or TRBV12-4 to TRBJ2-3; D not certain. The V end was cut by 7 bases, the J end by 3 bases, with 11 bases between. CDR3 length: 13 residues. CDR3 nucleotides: TGTGCCAGCACCCCGGCAGCGACAGATACGCAGTATTTT. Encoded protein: CASTPAATDTQYF.

DNA of the CDR3: TGCGCCAGCAGCCCTAAACTCCTCCCCCCTAGGACCGGGGAGCTGTTTTTT. Translated, it gives CASSPKLLPPRTGELFF. This chain uses TRBV4-1 with TRBJ2-2; no clear D. Trimming took off 4 bases at V and 5 bases at J, with 20 bases between the two ends. This CDR3 has 17 amino acids. CDR1 and CDR2 (germline): MGHRA, YSYEKL.

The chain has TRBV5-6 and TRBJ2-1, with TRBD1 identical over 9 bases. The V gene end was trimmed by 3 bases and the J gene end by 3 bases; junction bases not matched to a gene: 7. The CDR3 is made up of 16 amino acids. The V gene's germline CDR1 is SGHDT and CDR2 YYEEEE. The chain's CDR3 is CASSWIGGQGYNEQFF. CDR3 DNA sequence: TGTGCCAGCAGCTGGATTGGGGGACAGGGCTACAATGAGCAGTTCTTC. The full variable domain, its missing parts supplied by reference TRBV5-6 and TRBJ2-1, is DAGVTQSPTHLIKTRGQQVTLRCSPKSGHDTVSWYQQALGQGPQFIFQYYEEEERQRGNFPDRFSGHQFPNYSSELNVNALLLGDSALYLCASSWIGGQGYNEQFFGPGTRLTVL.

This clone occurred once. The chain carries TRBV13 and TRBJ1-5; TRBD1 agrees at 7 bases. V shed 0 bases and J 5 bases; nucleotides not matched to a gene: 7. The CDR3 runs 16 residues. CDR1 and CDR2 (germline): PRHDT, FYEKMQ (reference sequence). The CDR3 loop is CASSLGPPQGDQPQHF. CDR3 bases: TGTGCCAGCAGCTTAGGCCCACCTCAGGGGGATCAGCCCCAGCATTTT.

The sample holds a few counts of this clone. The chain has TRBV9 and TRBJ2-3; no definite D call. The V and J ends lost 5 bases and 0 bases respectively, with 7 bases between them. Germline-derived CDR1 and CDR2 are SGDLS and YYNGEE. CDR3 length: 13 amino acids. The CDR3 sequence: CASREASTDTQYF. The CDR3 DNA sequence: TGTGCCAGCAGAGAAGCTAGCACAGATACGCAGTATTTT.

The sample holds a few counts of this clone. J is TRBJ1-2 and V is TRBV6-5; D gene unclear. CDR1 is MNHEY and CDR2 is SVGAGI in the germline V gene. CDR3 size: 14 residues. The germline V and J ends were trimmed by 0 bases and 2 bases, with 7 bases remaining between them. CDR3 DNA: TGTGCCAGCAGTTACTCGAGGTCGAACTATGGCTACACCTTC. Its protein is CASSYSRSNYGYTF.

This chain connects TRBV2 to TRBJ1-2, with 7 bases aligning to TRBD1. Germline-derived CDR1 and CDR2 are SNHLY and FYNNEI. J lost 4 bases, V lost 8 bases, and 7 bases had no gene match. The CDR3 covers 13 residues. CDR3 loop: CASSGGTAYGYTF. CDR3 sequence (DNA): TGTGCCAGCTCTGGTGGGACAGCCTATGGCTACACCTTC.

The CDR3 DNA follows: TGCAGCGGCAAATTGAGGGTAAGGAACACTGAAGCTTTCTTT. Translation: CSGKLRVRNTEAFF. The chain recombines TRBV29-1 with TRBJ1-1; the D is unclear. The CDR3 extends over 14 amino acids. Germline assignment: CDR1 SQVTM and CDR2 ANQGSEA. Deletions cut 7 bases from V and 1 base from J, with 16 bases between.

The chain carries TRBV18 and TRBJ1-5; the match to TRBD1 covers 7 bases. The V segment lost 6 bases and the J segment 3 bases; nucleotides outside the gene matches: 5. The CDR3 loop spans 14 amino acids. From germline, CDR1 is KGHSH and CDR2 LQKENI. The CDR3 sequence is CASSPDRSNQPQHF. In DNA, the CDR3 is TGTGCCAGCTCGCCGGACAGGTCCAATCAGCCCCAGCATTTT.

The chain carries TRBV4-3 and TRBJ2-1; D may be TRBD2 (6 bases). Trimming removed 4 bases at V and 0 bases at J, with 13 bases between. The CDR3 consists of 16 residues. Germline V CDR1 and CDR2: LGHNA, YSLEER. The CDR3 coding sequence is TGCGCCAGCAGCCTCTATCTAGCGACCTCCTACAATGAGCAGTTCTTC. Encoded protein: CASSLYLATSYNEQFF.

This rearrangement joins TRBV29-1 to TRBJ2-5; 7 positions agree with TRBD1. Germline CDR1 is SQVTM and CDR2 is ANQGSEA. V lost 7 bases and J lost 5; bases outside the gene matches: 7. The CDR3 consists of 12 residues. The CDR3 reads CSAGTVAETQYF. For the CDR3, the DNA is TGCAGCGCAGGGACAGTGGCGGAGACCCAGTACTTC.